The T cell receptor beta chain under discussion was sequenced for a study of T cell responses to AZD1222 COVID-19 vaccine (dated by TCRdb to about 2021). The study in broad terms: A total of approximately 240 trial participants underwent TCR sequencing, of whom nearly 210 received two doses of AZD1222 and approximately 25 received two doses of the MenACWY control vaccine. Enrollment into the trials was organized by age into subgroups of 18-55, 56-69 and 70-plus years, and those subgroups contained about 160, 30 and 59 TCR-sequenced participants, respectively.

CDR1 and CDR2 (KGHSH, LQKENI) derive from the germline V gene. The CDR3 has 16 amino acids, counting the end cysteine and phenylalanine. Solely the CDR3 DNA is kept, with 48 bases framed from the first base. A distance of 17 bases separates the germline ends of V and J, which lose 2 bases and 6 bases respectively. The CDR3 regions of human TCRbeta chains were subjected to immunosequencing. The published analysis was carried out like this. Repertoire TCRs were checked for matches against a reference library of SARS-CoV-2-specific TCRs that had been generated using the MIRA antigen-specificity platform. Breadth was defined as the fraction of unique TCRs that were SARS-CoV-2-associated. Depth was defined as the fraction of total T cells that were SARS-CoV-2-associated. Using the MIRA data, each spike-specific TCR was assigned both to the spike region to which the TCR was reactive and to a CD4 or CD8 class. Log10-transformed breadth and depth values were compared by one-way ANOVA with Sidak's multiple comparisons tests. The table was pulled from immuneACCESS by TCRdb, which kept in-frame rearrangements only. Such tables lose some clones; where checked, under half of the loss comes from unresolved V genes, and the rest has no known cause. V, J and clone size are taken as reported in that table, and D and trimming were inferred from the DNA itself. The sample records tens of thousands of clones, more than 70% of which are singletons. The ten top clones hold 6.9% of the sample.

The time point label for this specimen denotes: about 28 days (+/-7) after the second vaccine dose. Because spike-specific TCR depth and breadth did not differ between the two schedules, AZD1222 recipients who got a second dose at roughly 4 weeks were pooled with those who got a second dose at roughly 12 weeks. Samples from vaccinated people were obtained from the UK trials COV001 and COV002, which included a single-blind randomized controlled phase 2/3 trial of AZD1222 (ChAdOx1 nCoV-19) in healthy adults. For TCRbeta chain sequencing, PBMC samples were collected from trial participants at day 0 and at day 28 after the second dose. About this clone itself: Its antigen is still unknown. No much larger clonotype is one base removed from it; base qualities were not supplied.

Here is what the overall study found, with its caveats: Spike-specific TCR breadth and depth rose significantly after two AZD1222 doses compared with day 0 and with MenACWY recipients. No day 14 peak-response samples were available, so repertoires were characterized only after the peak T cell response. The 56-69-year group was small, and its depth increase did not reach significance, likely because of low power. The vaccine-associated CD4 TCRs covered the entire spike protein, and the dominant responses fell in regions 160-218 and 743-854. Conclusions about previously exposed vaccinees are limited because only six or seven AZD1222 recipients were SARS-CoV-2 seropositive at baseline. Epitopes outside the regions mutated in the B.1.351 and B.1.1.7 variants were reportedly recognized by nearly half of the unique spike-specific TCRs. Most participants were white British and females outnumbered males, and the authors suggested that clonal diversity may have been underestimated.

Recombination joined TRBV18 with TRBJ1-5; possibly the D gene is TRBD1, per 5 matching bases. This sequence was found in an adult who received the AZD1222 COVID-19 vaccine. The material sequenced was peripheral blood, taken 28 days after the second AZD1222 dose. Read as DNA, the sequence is TGTGCCAGCTCACCAAGGGCGGGGGTACGACTTCAGCCCCAGCATTTT. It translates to CASSPRAGVRLQPQHF. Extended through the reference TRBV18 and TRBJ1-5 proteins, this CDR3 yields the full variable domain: NAGVMQNPRHLVRRRGQEARLRCSPMKGHSHVYWYRQLPEEGLKFMVYLQKENIIDESGMPKERFSAEFPKEGPSILRIQQVVRGDSAAYFCASSPRAGVRLQPQHFGDGTRLSIL.